This T cell receptor beta chain was sequenced during a study of blood T cell repertoires in COVID-19. Study summary: The United States, Italy and Spain were the sources of the acute and convalescent COVID-19 samples. The cDNA or gDNA used as material had been derived from T cells, B-cell-depleted T cells, or PBMCs.

Patients of the Seattle cohort, enrolled during active infection, were followed longitudinally. The authors' processing: Scientists estimated how many nucleated cells there were by amplifying reference gene primers. Measured with immunoSEQ multiplex PCR; TCRdb has only the in-frame clones, and not every one. From that table come the V and J calls and clone size; the DNA was used to work out D and trimming. The sample lists some 300,000 clones, over 80% seen once, with 6.3% in the top ten. Germline CDR1 is SGHAT and CDR2 is FQNNGV. The junction had 6 bases not matched to a gene; V was cut back by 2 bases and J by 4 bases. The CDR3 has 16 residues.

The clonotype was recovered from a woman between 45 and 60 years old with COVID-19, enrolled during active disease. The rearrangement joins TRBV11-2 to TRBJ1-5; TRBD1 matches 9 bases. The sample taken for sequencing was peripheral blood. The CDR3 DNA sequence: TGTGCCAGCAGCTTAATACAGGGGGCGAGGAATCAGCCCCAGCATTTT. Its protein product is CASSLIQGARNQPQHF.